Reported below is one T cell receptor beta chain. The antigen is not known. The sample is drawn from a study of molecular identifiers for immune sequencing clone quantification. Study observations and caveats: Highly expanded clone sizes could be underestimated through barcode sharing by identical TCR molecules.

Via MiXCR, TCRdb re-called the PCR reads, giving one row per CDR3 protein. The data show tens of thousands of distinct CDR3 sequences, over 15% seen once. Sorting was used to obtain naive CD8 T cells (CD8+CD4-CCR7+CD45RA+). The ends were cut back, 2 bases at V and 4 bases at J, with 15 bases in the middle. The CDR3 is made up of 15 amino acids. CDR1 is KGHSH, CDR2 LQKENI, per germline. This chain links TRBV18 with TRBJ2-7; D perhaps matches TRBD1 (6 bases). This TCR was sampled from a human donor in good health. Some libraries in this study had Jurkat cell RNA spiked in. Sequencing input: naive CD8+ T cells from blood, with Jurkat cell RNA spiked in. Documented subset: FACS-sorted CD8+CD4-CCR7+CD45RA+ naive T cells. This CDR3 is CASSPFPGTTYEQYF. DNA for the CDR3: TGTGCCAGCTCACCATTCCCGGGGACAACTTACGAGCAGTACTTC. The full variable domain, rest sourced from reference TRBV18 and TRBJ2-7, is NAGVMQNPRHLVRRRGQEARLRCSPMKGHSHVYWYRQLPEEGLKFMVYLQKENIIDESGMPKERFSAEFPKEGPSILRIQQVVRGDSAAYFCASSPFPGTTYEQYFGPGTRLTVT.